Below, 20 T cell receptor beta chains from the same sample are listed, as sequenced in a study of blood T cell repertoires in COVID-19. The method was immunoSEQ multiplex PCR; TCRdb's version includes in-frame clones alone and lacks a portion of them. This sample has approximately 200,000 clones, with 84% found just once. Sequenced: peripheral blood. These receptors all stem from a woman aged 55-75 years who had recovered from COVID-19.

The chain combines TRBV21-1 with TRBJ1-2; TRBD1, the table's D call, was not compared with the DNA. TRBV21-1 is designated a pseudogene. This CDR3 is 17 amino acids long. CDR3 amino acids: CASYYKDPRGQGYGYTF. The CDR3 DNA reads TGTGCCAGCTACTACAAGGATCCGAGGGGGCAAGGGTATGGCTACACCTTC.

The chain combines TRBV5-6 with TRBJ2-4; TRBD1 matches 10 bases. In germline, CDR1 is SGHDT, CDR2 YYEEEE. The CDR3 loop spans 14 amino acids. J gave up 8 bases and V 0 bases, and 2 bases lay outside the gene matches. The CDR3 loop is CASSLAGQGYIQYF. The CDR3 nucleotides are TGTGCCAGCAGCTTGGCGGGACAGGGGTACATTCAGTACTTC. Combining the CDR3 with reference TRBV5-6 and TRBJ2-4 gives the whole variable domain DAGVTQSPTHLIKTRGQQVTLRCSPKSGHDTVSWYQQALGQGPQFIFQYYEEEERQRGNFPDRFSGHQFPNYSSELNVNALLLGDSALYLCASSLAGQGYIQYFGAGTRLSVL.

V is TRBV6-6 and J is TRBJ2-1; the match to TRBD2 covers 10 bases. Germline values: CDR1 MNHNY, CDR2 SVGAGI (reference sequence). The CDR3 runs 15 residues. Losses at the gene ends were 2 bases for V and 10 bases for J; bases not matched to a gene: 8. The chain's CDR3 is CASSYRSSGGGEQFF. In nucleotides, the CDR3 is TGTGCCAGCAGTTACAGGTCTAGCGGGGGCGGCGAGCAGTTCTTC.

The rearrangement joins TRBV5-6 to TRBJ2-1, with D possibly being TRBD2 (6 bases). The CDR3 extends over 15 amino acids. Trimming left V 3 bases short and J 6 bases short, with 16 bases between. Per the germline V gene, CDR1 is SGHDT and CDR2 is YYEEEE. For the CDR3, the DNA is TGTGCCAGCAGCTCTGGACTAAGCTCGGGCAATGAGCAGTTCTTC. Its protein product is CASSSGLSSGNEQFF.

The CDR3: CASSQSRGLAGGYQETQYF. The CDR3 bases are TGTGCCAGCAGCCAATCTAGGGGACTAGCGGGGGGGTACCAAGAGACCCAGTACTTC. This chain joins TRBV4-2 and TRBJ2-5; 16 bases agree with TRBD2. The CDR3 spans 19 residues. Trimming took 2 bases from V and 0 from J; bases not matched to a gene: 6. The germline V gene encodes CDR1 LGHNA and CDR2 YNFKEQ.

The chain joins TRBV7-9 to TRBJ1-6; 7 bases fit TRBD1. The CDR3 runs to 16 residues. V lost 5 bases to trimming and J lost 0 bases; unmatched junction nucleotides: 4. Germline CDR1 SEHNR, CDR2 FQNEAQ (reference sequence). CDR3 residues: CASSRRQGSYNSPLHF. As DNA, the CDR3 is TGTGCCAGCAGCAGACGACAGGGCTCCTATAATTCACCCCTCCACTTT.

This chain uses TRBV9 with TRBJ2-5; TRBD2 aligns across 11 bases. J lost 3 bases, V lost 4 bases, and 2 bases had no gene match. The CDR3 runs to 14 residues. Germline V lookup: CDR1 SGDLS, CDR2 YYNGEE. The CDR3 loop is CASSLGLAEETQYF. The CDR3 nucleotides read TGTGCCAGCAGCCTGGGACTAGCGGAAGAGACCCAGTACTTC.

The chain uses TRBV3-1 (or the pseudogene TRBV3-2) and TRBJ1-1; D remains unclear. CDR1 and CDR2 (germline): LGHDT, YNNKEL (reference sequence). CDR3 size: 13 residues. Trimming stripped 4 bases from V and 8 bases from J, with 14 bases between. CDR3 loop: CASSPLAGEEAFF. CDR3 DNA: TGTGCCAGCAGCCCCTTGGCCGGGGAGGAAGCTTTCTTT.

J is TRBJ2-5 and V is TRBV6-2 or TRBV6-3; 11 bases are shared with TRBD2. V shed 2 bases and J 5 bases; nucleotides not matched to a gene: 4. The V gene's germline CDR1 is MNHEY and CDR2 SVGEGT. This CDR3 is 15 amino acids long. The CDR3 reads CASSYPSGGSETQYF. The CDR3 DNA is TGTGCCAGCAGTTACCCTAGCGGGGGGTCGGAGACCCAGTACTTC.

The rearrangement uses TRBV11-2 and TRBJ2-1, with 7 nucleotides matching TRBD1. Germline V gene sequence: CDR1 SGHAT, CDR2 FQNNGV. The CDR3 loop spans 16 amino acids. The V segment lost 6 bases and the J segment 5 bases; nucleotides outside the gene matches: 13. The CDR3 spells CASRYLTGRTNNEQFF. CDR3 nucleotide sequence: TGTGCCAGCAGGTATCTGACAGGGCGGACGAACAATGAGCAGTTCTTC.

This rearrangement joins TRBV19 to TRBJ1-2; the match to TRBD1 covers 7 bases. Germline CDR1 LNHDA, CDR2 SQIVND (reference sequence). The CDR3 spans 11 residues. V shed 6 bases and J 10 bases; nucleotides not matched to a gene: 5. CDR3 nucleotides: TGTGCCAGTAGCCGACAGGGAGACTACACCTTC. Amino acids: CASSRQGDYTF.

This clone was seen a single time. The genes are TRBV4-3 and TRBJ2-2, with TRBD2 identical over 9 bases. J lost 1 base, V lost 4 bases, and 1 base had no gene match. The CDR3 loop spans 15 amino acids. Germline-derived CDR1 and CDR2 are LGHNA and YSLEER. In DNA form, the CDR3 reads TGCGCCAGCAGCCGTAGCGGGGGGAACACCGGGGAGCTGTTTTTT. It encodes CASSRSGGNTGELFF.

The chain combines TRBV19 with TRBJ1-1; 9 positions match TRBD1. V lost 5 bases and J lost 7; bases outside the gene matches: 8. This CDR3 region has 14 residues. Germline lookup yields CDR1 LNHDA and CDR2 SQIVND (reference sequence). In DNA, the CDR3 is TGTGCCAGTAGTCTCTACAGGGGGCAGGGTGAAGCTTTCTTT. Translated: CASSLYRGQGEAFF.

This clone has a single count. The J gene is TRBJ1-2, the V gene TRBV5-1; TRBD1 is a possible D gene (6 bases). CDR1 is SGHRS, CDR2 YFSETQ, per germline. The CDR3 is 15 residues long. Trimming left V 3 bases short and J 2 bases short, with 14 bases between. CDR3 sequence (DNA): TGCGCCAGCAGCTCTGGACAGATCGGGAACTATGGCTACACCTTC. Translating gives CASSSGQIGNYGYTF.

The chain joins TRBV18 to TRBJ1-3, with D tentatively TRBD1 (5 bases). The CDR3 is made up of 13 amino acids. Per the germline V gene, CDR1 is KGHSH and CDR2 is LQKENI. The germline V and J ends were trimmed by 3 bases and 3 bases, with 6 bases remaining between them. The CDR3 sequence is CASSPDIGNTIYF. The CDR3 DNA reads as TGTGCCAGCTCACCGGACATTGGAAACACCATATATTTT.

This clone has a single count. The J gene is TRBJ2-2, the V gene TRBV18, with 8 bases identical to TRBD2. The CDR3 runs to 15 residues. CDR1 is KGHSH and CDR2 is LQKENI in the germline V gene. V was clipped by 6 bases and J by 4 bases; unmatched bases: 7. The CDR3 protein is CASSLRGATTGELFF. In nucleotides, the CDR3 is TGTGCCAGCTCTCTGCGGGGGGCCACCACCGGGGAGCTGTTTTTT.

J is TRBJ1-6 and V is TRBV6-6, with 9 bases that match TRBD1. Germline V gives CDR1 MNHNY, CDR2 SVGAGI (reference sequence). This CDR3 is built from 14 residues. V dropped 6 bases and J dropped 12; count of bases not matched to a gene: 9. Here the CDR3 DNA reads TGTGCCAGCAGCCATGGGACAGGGAATGGACCCCTCCACTTT. Amino acids: CASSHGTGNGPLHF.

The chain couples TRBV6-2 or TRBV6-3 to TRBJ2-3; TRBD1 agrees at 7 bases. This CDR3 has 14 amino acids. Germline trimming cut 1 base from V and 9 bases from J; bases unmatched to any gene: 7. The germline CDR1 and CDR2 sequences are MNHEY and SVGEGT. The CDR3 protein is CASSYWTGLETQYF. In DNA form, the CDR3 reads TGTGCCAGCAGTTACTGGACAGGCCTAGAAACGCAGTATTTT.

The V and J genes are TRBV7-9 and TRBJ2-3, with a weak D call TRBD1 (5 bases). The CDR3 extends over 15 amino acids. The ends were cut back, 5 bases at V and 2 bases at J, with 14 bases in the middle. The germline gives CDR1 SEHNR, CDR2 FQNEAQ (reference sequence). Here the CDR3 DNA reads TGTGCCAGCAGCGTAAGGGCAGGGAACACAGATACGCAGTATTTT. It specifies CASSVRAGNTDTQYF. Looking up the rest from reference TRBV7-9 and TRBJ2-3 gives the full variable domain: DTGVSQNPRHKITKRGQNVTFRCDPISEHNRLYWYRQTLGQGPEFLTYFQNEAQLEKSRLLSDRFSAERPKGSFSTLEIQRTEQGDSAMYLCASSVRAGNTDTQYFGPGTRLTVL.

This chain links TRBV3-1 (or the pseudogene TRBV3-2) with TRBJ1-1; D gene unclear. The V end lost 4 bases, the J end lost 2 bases, and 8 bases lay between the germline ends. The CDR3 runs 13 residues. CDR1 and CDR2 from the germline V gene are LGHDT and YNNKEL (reference sequence). CDR3 residues: CASSLTRNTEAFF. DNA for the CDR3: TGTGCCAGCAGCCTAACACGAAACACTGAAGCTTTCTTT.